This entry features one T cell receptor (beta chain) sequence. What it recognizes is unknown. The data were obtained in a study of T cells in Graves' hyperthyroidism and ophthalmopathy. As for the study in general: At the time of initial diagnosis and before any treatment, peripheral blood was collected.

Amplification targeted TCR beta CDR3 regions from RNA transcripts. Using the HTBI primer set, a first-round RT-PCR was run on the TCR CDR3. Each CDR3 protein is one row after TCRdb ran MiXCR on the multiplex PCR reads. The sample shows 500,000 to 550,000 distinct CDR3 sequences, about 20% of them seen only once. This sample holds PBMCs from approximately 10 ml fresh peripheral blood. CDR1 is MDHEN and CDR2 is SYDVKM in the germline V gene. The CDR3 runs to 11 residues. Between the trimmed V and J ends, which lost 3 bases and 8 bases, there was a span of 6 bases. Study results and caveats: Onset of ophthalmopathy came a median 6.5 months after the model predicted it. From stable hyperthyroidism, ophthalmopathy was separated by a 13 V-J model.

The gene calls are TRBV28 and TRBJ2-3; no reliable D call. The source is a man between 35 and 55 years old with Graves' ophthalmopathy. The sequenced sample consisted of blood. The CDR3 DNA follows: TGTGCCAGCAGTTTCGATGGTACGCAGTATTTT. Amino acid sequence: CASSFDGTQYF.